Each of the 8 T cell receptor beta chains below was sequenced from the same sample in a study of cytomegalovirus exposure and HLA in healthy donors. Primers included in the PCR were 60 Vbeta and 13 Jbeta primers. The table came from immunoSEQ multiplex PCR; TCRdb's copy has only in-frame clones and leaves some out. The table shows 150,000 to 200,000 clones, with approximately 85% occurring only once. Sequenced material: PBMCs. The source of these receptors is a man between 18 and 35 years old in good health and CMV-seropositive.

This chain links TRBV30 with TRBJ2-6; 7 bases are shared with TRBD2. Trimming cost V 0 bases and J 2 bases; bases outside gene matches: 7. CDR1 GTSNPN and CDR2 SVGIG come from the germline V gene (reference sequence). This CDR3 contains 17 residues. The CDR3, as DNA: TGTGCCTGGAGTGTACATTCAGCGGGGACTGGGGCCAACGTCCTGACTTTC. It translates to CAWSVHSAGTGANVLTF.

This chain connects TRBV7-2 to TRBJ2-7, with D possibly being TRBD1 (5 bases). The CDR3 loop spans 15 amino acids. Germline CDR1 SGHTA, CDR2 FQGNSA. V lost 1 base to trimming and J lost 4 bases, with 14 bases between them. This CDR3 reads CASSLGGQPEYEQYF. CDR3 nucleotide sequence: TGTGCCAGCAGCTTAGGGGGCCAGCCGGAGTACGAGCAGTACTTC. The full variable domain, its missing parts supplied by reference TRBV7-2 and TRBJ2-7, is GAGVSQSPSNKVTEKGKDVELRCDPISGHTALYWYRQSLGQGLEFLIYFQGNSAPDKSGLPSDRFSAERTGGSVSTLTIQRTQQEDSAVYLCASSLGGQPEYEQYFGPGTRLTVT.

This chain connects TRBV6-1 to TRBJ2-7, with 8 bases identical to TRBD1. The CDR3 has 14 residues. J gave up 6 bases and V 6 bases, and 10 bases lay outside the gene matches. The germline V gene encodes CDR1 MNHNS and CDR2 SASEGT. CDR3 amino acids: CASREMQGAGEQYF. The CDR3 DNA reads as TGTGCCAGCAGGGAAATGCAGGGGGCTGGCGAGCAGTACTTC.

The V call is TRBV6-5, the J call TRBJ2-3, with D maybe TRBD2 (7 bases). V lost 2 bases and J lost 2, with 11 bases in between. In germline, CDR1 is MNHEY, CDR2 SVGAGI. The CDR3 totals 15 residues. The CDR3 region is CASSYGGGATDTQYF. The DNA of the CDR3 is TGTGCCAGCAGTTACGGGGGGGGCGCCACAGATACGCAGTATTTT.

V is TRBV5-8 and J is TRBJ2-3; 12 bases fit TRBD2. Per the germline V gene, CDR1 is SGHTS and CDR2 is YDEGEE. The CDR3 has 16 residues. Trimming at V came to 1 base and at J to 3 bases, leaving 3 bases not matched to a gene. CDR3 amino acids: CASSLWGTSGTDTQYF. The CDR3 DNA sequence: TGTGCCAGCAGCTTGTGGGGGACTAGCGGGACAGATACGCAGTATTTT. Full variable domain (remainder filled in from reference TRBV5-8 and TRBJ2-3): EAGVTQSPTHLIKTRGQQATLRCSPISGHTSVYWYQQALGLGLQFLLWYDEGEERNRGNFPPRFSGRQFPNYSSELNVNALELEDSALYLCASSLWGTSGTDTQYFGPGTRLTVL.

The V call is TRBV5-1, the J call TRBJ2-1, with 11 bases fitting TRBD2. V lost 4 bases to trimming and J lost 9 bases; unmatched junction nucleotides: 9. Germline assignment: CDR1 SGHRS and CDR2 YFSETQ. The CDR3 length is 15 residues. The CDR3 region is CASSVAASGGSEQFF. The CDR3 DNA sequence: TGCGCCAGCAGCGTGGCAGCTAGCGGGGGGAGTGAGCAGTTCTTC.

The chain combines TRBV6-1 with TRBJ1-2; 11 bases align to TRBD1. Germline assignment: CDR1 MNHNS and CDR2 SASEGT. V lost 6 bases, J lost 6 bases, and 6 bases stayed unmatched. The CDR3 runs to 14 residues. The DNA of the CDR3 is TGTGCCAGCAGCTACAGGACAGGGGGCGATGGCTACACCTTC. This encodes CASSYRTGGDGYTF.

This clone was seen a handful of times. The chain couples TRBV2 to TRBJ1-1; D call uncertain. The CDR3 runs 11 residues. Germline V gives CDR1 SNHLY, CDR2 FYNNEI. With 7 bases removed from V and 5 bases from J, the gap between germline ends came to 8 bases. In DNA, the CDR3 is TGTGCCAGCAACTTAGAGACTGAAGCTTTCTTT. It encodes CASNLETEAFF.